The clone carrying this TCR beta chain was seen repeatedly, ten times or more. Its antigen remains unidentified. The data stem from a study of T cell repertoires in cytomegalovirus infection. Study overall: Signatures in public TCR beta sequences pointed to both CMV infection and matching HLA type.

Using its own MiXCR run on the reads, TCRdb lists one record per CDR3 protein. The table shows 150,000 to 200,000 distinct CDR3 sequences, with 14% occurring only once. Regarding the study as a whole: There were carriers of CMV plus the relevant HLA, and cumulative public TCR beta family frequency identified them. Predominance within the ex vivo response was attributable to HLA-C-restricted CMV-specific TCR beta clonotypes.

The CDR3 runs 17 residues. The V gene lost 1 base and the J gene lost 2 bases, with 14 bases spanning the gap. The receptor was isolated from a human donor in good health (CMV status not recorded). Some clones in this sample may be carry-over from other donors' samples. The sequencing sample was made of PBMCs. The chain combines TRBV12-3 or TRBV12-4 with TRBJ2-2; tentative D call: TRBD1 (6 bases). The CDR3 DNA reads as TGTGCCAGCAGTTTAGTGAGACAGGTGTTAAACACCGGGGAGCTGTTTTTT. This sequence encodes CASSLVRQVLNTGELFF.